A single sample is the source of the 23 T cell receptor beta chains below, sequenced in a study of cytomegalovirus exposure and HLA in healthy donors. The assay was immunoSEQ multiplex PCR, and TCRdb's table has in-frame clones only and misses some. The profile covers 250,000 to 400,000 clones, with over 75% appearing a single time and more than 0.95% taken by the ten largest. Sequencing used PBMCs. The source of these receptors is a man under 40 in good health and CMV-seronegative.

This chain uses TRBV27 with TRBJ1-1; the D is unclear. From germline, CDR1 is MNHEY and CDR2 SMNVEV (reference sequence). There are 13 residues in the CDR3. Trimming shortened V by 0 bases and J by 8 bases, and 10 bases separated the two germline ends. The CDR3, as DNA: TGTGCCAGCAGTTTATCCGCGGGCAGCGAAGCTTTCTTT. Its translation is CASSLSAGSEAFF.

The CDR3 sequence is CASRRGGDEKLFF. In nucleotides, the CDR3 is TGTGCCAGCAGAAGGGGAGGAGATGAAAAACTGTTTTTT. The genes are TRBV9 and TRBJ1-4; a weak D match, TRBD1 (5 bases). The CDR3 is made up of 13 amino acids. Per the germline V gene, CDR1 is SGDLS and CDR2 is YYNGEE. Trimming took 5 bases from V and 6 from J, leaving 11 bases between them.

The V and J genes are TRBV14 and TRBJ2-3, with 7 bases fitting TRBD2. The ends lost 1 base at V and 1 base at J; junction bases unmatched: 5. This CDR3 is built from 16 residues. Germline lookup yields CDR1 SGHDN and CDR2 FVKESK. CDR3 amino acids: CASSQGFAGGTDTQYF. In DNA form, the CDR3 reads TGTGCCAGCAGCCAAGGGTTCGCGGGGGGCACAGATACGCAGTATTTT.

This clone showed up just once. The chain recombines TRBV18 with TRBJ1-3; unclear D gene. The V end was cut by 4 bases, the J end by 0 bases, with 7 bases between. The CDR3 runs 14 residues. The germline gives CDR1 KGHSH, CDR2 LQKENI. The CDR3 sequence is CASSQLSSGNTIYF. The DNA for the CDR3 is TGTGCCAGCTCACAACTGAGCTCTGGAAACACCATATATTTT.

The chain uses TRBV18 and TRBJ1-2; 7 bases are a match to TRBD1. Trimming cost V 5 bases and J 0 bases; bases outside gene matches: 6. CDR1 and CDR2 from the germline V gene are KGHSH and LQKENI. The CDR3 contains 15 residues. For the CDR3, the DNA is TGTGCCAGCTCAGAAGACAGGGCATCTAACTATGGCTACACCTTC. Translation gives CASSEDRASNYGYTF.

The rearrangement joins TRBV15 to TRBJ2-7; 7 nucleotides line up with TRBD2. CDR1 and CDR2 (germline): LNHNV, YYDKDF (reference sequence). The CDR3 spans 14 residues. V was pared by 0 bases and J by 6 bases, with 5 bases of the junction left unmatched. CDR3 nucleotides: TGTGCCACCAGCAGAGATCGAAGGGAGGGCGAGCAGTACTTC. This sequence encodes CATSRDRREGEQYF.

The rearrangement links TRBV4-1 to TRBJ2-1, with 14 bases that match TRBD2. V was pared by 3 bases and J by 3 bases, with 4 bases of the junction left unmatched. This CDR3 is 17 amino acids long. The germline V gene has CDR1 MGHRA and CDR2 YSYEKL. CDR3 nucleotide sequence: TGCGCCAGCAGCCAGGGACTAGCGGGGGTCAACTACAATGAGCAGTTCTTC. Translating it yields CASSQGLAGVNYNEQFF.

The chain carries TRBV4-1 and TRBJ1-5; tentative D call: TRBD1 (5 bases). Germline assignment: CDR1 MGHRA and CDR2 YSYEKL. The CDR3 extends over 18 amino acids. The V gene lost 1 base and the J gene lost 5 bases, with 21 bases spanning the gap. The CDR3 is CASSQVRQDHKGYQPQHF. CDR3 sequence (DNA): TGCGCCAGCAGCCAAGTAAGGCAGGATCATAAGGGGTATCAGCCCCAGCATTTT.

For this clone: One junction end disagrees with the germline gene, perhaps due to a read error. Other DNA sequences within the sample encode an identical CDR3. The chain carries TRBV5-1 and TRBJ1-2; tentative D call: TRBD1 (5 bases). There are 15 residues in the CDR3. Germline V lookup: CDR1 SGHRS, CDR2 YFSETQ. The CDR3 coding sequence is TGCGCCAGTAGCTTGGATCCAGGGCAGGTCTATGGCTACACCTTC. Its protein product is CASSLDPGQVYGYTF.

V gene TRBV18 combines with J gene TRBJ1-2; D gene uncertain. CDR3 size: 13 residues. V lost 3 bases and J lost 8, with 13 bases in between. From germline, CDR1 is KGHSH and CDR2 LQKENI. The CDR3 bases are TGTGCCAGCTCACCGAGGTTGATAGACGGCTACACCTTC. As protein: CASSPRLIDGYTF. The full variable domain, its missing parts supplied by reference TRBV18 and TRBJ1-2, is NAGVMQNPRHLVRRRGQEARLRCSPMKGHSHVYWYRQLPEEGLKFMVYLQKENIIDESGMPKERFSAEFPKEGPSILRIQQVVRGDSAAYFCASSPRLIDGYTFGSGTRLTVV.

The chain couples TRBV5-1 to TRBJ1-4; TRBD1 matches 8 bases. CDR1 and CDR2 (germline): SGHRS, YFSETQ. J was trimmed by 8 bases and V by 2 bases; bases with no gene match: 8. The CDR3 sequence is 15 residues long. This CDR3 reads CASSFEGQGREKLFF. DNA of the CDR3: TGCGCCAGCAGCTTCGAAGGACAGGGTCGGGAAAAACTGTTTTTT. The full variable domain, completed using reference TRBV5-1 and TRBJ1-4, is KAGVTQTPRYLIKTRGQQVTLSCSPISGHRSVSWYQQTPGQGLQFLFEYFSETQRNKGNFPGRFSGRQFSNSRSEMNVSTLELGDSALYLCASSFEGQGREKLFFGSGTQLSVL.

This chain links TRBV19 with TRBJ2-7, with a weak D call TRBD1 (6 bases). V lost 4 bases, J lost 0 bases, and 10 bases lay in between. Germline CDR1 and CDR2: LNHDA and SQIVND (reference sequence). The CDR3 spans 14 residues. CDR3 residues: CASSRDIRSYEQYF. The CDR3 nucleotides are TGTGCCAGTAGTAGGGACATTCGCTCCTACGAGCAGTACTTC.

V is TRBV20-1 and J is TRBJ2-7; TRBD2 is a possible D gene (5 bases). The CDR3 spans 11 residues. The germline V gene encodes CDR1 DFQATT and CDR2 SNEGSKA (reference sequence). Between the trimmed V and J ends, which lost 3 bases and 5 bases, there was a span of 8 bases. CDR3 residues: CSASGVDEQYF. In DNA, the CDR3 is TGCAGTGCTAGCGGGGTGGACGAGCAGTACTTC.

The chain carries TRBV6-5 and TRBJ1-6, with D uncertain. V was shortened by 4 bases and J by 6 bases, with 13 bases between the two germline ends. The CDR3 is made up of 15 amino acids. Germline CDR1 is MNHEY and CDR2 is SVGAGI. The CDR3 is CASSFPFESNSPLHF. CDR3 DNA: TGTGCCAGCAGTTTTCCATTCGAGAGTAATTCACCCCTCCACTTT.

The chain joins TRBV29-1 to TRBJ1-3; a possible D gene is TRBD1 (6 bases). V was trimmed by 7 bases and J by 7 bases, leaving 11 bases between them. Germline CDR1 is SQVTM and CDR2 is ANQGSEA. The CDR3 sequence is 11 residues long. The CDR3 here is CSAGEGNTIYF. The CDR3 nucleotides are TGCAGCGCAGGGGAGGGCAACACCATATATTTT.

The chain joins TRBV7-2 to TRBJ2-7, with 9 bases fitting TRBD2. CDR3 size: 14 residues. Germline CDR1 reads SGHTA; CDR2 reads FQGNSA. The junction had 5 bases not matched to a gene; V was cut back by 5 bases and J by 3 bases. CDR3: CASSPETSGYEQYF. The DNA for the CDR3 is TGTGCCAGCAGCCCCGAGACTAGCGGCTACGAGCAGTACTTC.

This CDR3 is CASSYSSGFGGYTF. The CDR3 DNA follows: TGTGCCAGCAGTTACTCATCGGGGTTTGGGGGCTACACCTTC. The chain recombines TRBV6-5 with TRBJ1-2; D unresolved. The CDR3 totals 14 residues. V lost 0 bases and J 8 bases, leaving 13 bases between the germline ends. Germline CDR1 is MNHEY and CDR2 is SVGAGI.

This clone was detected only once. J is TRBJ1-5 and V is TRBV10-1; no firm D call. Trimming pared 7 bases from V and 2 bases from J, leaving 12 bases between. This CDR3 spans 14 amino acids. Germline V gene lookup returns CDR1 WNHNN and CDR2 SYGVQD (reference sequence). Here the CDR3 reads CASIPRSGNQPQHF. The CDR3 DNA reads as TGCGCCAGCATTCCTAGGTCGGGCAATCAGCCCCAGCATTTT.

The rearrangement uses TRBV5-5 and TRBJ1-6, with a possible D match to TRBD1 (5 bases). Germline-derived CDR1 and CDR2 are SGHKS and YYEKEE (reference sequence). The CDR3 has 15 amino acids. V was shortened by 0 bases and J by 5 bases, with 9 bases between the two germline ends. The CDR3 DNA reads TGTGCCAGCAGCTTGGGGACACCTAATAATTCACCCCTCCACTTT. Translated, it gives CASSLGTPNNSPLHF.

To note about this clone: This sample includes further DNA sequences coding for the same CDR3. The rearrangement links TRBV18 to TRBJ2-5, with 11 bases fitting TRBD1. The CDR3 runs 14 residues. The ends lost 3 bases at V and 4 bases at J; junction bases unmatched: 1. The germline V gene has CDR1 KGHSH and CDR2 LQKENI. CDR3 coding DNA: TGTGCCAGCTCACCGGGACAGGGGGGAGAGACCCAGTACTTC. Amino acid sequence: CASSPGQGGETQYF.

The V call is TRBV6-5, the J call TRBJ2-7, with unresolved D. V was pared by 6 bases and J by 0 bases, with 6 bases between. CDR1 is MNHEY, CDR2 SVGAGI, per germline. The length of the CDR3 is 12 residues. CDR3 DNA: TGTGCCAGCAGCCCCCTCTCCTACGAGCAGTACTTC. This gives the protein CASSPLSYEQYF.

CDR3 nucleotide sequence: TGTGCCAGCAATGGGGGCCACGAGCAGTACTTC. Translated, it gives CASNGGHEQYF. The chain combines TRBV7-9 with TRBJ2-7; D is perhaps TRBD1 (6 bases). This CDR3 comprises 11 residues. Germline V CDR1 and CDR2: SEHNR, FQNEAQ (reference sequence). V was shortened by 7 bases and J by 5 bases, with 9 bases between the two germline ends.

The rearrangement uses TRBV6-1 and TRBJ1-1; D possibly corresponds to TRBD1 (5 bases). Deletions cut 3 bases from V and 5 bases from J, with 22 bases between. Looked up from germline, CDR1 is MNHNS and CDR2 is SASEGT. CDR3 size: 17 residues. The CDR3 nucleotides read TGTGCCAGCAGTGATATCCAGGGCAGAGTGGGGGGGACTGAAGCTTTCTTT. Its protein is CASSDIQGRVGGTEAFF.